The source of this T cell receptor (beta chain) is a study of beta chain features in type 1 diabetes. Study details: All samples yielded around 98,000,000 examined sorted cells. Study conclusions and caveats: Compared with healthy donors, patients appeared to share more similar naive, central memory and regulatory TCRB repertoires. Shortening that was moderate but significant affected the TCRB CDR3s of Type 1 diabetes patients in all four CD4+ subsets.

V lost 3 bases and J 11 bases, leaving 19 bases between the germline ends. The germline gives CDR1 SGHDN, CDR2 FVKESK. The CDR3 is made up of 15 amino acids. This clone was seen more than once but under ten times. Its cognate antigen is unknown. All of the isolated RNA was reverse transcribed, so expressed TCRB transcripts were sequenced. Samples of naive, central memory and regulatory T cells yielded a mean of about 3.5 million reads. Profiling relied on immunoSEQ multiplex PCR, and the TCRdb table lists in-frame clones only, not all of them. The table records approximately 250,000 clones, roughly 11% of them present only once. Sorting of CD4+ naive, central memory, regulatory and stem cell-like memory cells was performed via CD45RO/CCR7/CD25/CD127/CD95/CD27.

The chain couples TRBV14 to TRBJ1-4, with D perhaps matching TRBD1 (5 bases). This TCR was recovered from a man younger than 45 with type 1 diabetes. Sequences were obtained from naive CD4+ T cells from blood. CDR3 coding DNA: TGTGCCAGCAGCCACGGCGGGGACCCTGTAGACAAACTGTTTTTT. This sequence encodes CASSHGGDPVDKLFF.